The T cell receptor beta chain under discussion was sequenced for a study of cytomegalovirus exposure and HLA in healthy donors. The V gene end was trimmed by 0 bases and the J gene end by 4 bases; junction bases not matched to a gene: 1. Germline V CDR1 and CDR2: MGHRA, YSYEKL. This CDR3 region has 14 residues. 13 Jbeta primers and 60 Vbeta primers were used for the PCR. The data were produced by immunoSEQ multiplex PCR, yet TCRdb's version contains in-frame clones alone and is incomplete. The sample records a few hundred thousand clones, about 75% being singletons. The genes are TRBV4-1 and TRBJ1-2; 8 nucleotides line up with TRBD1. The sample comprised PBMCs. The sequence derives from a female donor in good health and CMV-seronegative. CDR3 sequence reads: CASSQDTGGYGYTF. CDR3 coding DNA: TGCGCCAGCAGCCAAGATACAGGGGGCTATGGCTACACCTTC.